Presented here are 28 T cell receptor beta chains from one specimen sequenced in a study. MiXCR, applied by TCRdb to the RT-PCR reads, yields one record per CDR3 protein. Of around 700,000 distinct CDR3 sequences detected, about 14% appear once; the ten largest clones hold 3.6%. The sample taken for sequencing was memory CD4+ T cells from blood. These receptors were obtained from a female donor in good health, serving as a healthy control.

This clonotype was observed a few times. CDR3 residues: CAWAVSVFSGANVLTF. As DNA, the CDR3 is TGTGCCTGGGCTGTTTCGGTATTCTCTGGGGCCAACGTCCTGACTTTC. The chain combines TRBV30 with TRBJ2-6; D is unresolved. Between the trimmed V and J ends, which lost 5 bases and 0 bases, there was a span of 14 bases. Germline assignment: CDR1 GTSNPN and CDR2 SVGIG (reference sequence). The CDR3 spans 16 residues.

The sample holds many counts of this clonotype. The genes are TRBV20-1 and TRBJ2-5, with TRBD2 matching 15 bases. The CDR3 is 16 residues long. CDR1 is DFQATT and CDR2 is SNEGSKA in the germline V gene (reference sequence). V dropped 5 bases and J dropped 5; count of bases not matched to a gene: 9. CDR3 DNA sequence: TGCAGTGCTCCCGGACTAGCGGGAGGGCTGGAGGAGACCCAGTACTTC. Amino acids: CSAPGLAGGLEETQYF.

Concerning this clonotype itself: Since a much larger clone is just one base distant, this may be a read error. The V call is TRBV5-1, the J call TRBJ1-1; D is unclear. CDR3 length: 11 amino acids. Germline assignment: CDR1 SGHRS and CDR2 YFSETQ. Deletions cut 7 bases from V and 1 base from J, with 5 bases between. CDR3 DNA: TGCGCCAGCGCAGGGAACACTGAAGCTTTCTTT. Translated, it gives CASAGNTEAFF.

This chain joins TRBV28 and TRBJ2-1; no clear D gene. CDR1 and CDR2 from the germline V gene are MDHEN and SYDVKM. The CDR3 extends over 11 amino acids. Between the trimmed V and J ends, which lost 6 bases and 5 bases, there was a span of 5 bases. The CDR3 loop is CASRTNNEQFF. The CDR3 DNA sequence: TGTGCCAGCAGGACGAACAATGAGCAGTTCTTC.

The rearrangement joins TRBV27 to TRBJ2-7; 7 nucleotides align to TRBD1. Trimming cost V 9 bases and J 2 bases; bases outside gene matches: 4. CDR3 length: 12 amino acids. Per germline, CDR1 MNHEY and CDR2 SMNVEV (reference sequence). The CDR3: CASSDRAYEQYF. The CDR3 coding sequence is TGTGCCAGTAGCGACAGGGCCTACGAGCAGTACTTC.

Only a few counts were recorded for this clonotype. The rearrangement links TRBV20-1 to TRBJ2-1, with 9 bases lining up with TRBD2. Looked up from germline, CDR1 is DFQATT and CDR2 is SNEGSKA (reference sequence). The V and J ends lost 3 bases and 3 bases, in that order; junction bases with no gene match: 6. The length of the CDR3 is 15 residues. DNA of the CDR3: TGCAGTGCTAGTCATTGGACTAGCGACTACAATGAGCAGTTCTTC. Its protein is CSASHWTSDYNEQFF.

V and J are TRBV4-1 and TRBJ1-6; 9 bases match TRBD1. Germline-derived CDR1 and CDR2 are MGHRA and YSYEKL. The CDR3 contains 18 residues. V dropped 0 bases and J dropped 9; count of bases not matched to a gene: 12. CDR3 DNA sequence: TGCGCCAGCAGCCAAGATATTCTCGGGACAGGGAGGATTTCACCCCTCCACTTT. Its protein is CASSQDILGTGRISPLHF.

This chain uses TRBV20-1 with TRBJ2-6; the D gene is possibly TRBD1 (6 bases). There are 16 residues in the CDR3. CDR1 DFQATT and CDR2 SNEGSKA come from the germline V gene (reference sequence). Trimming left V 3 bases short and J 2 bases short, with 14 bases between. Written as DNA, the CDR3 is TGCAGTGCTAGCTGGGGGCCCACTCCTGGGGCCAACGTCCTGACTTTC. Translated: CSASWGPTPGANVLTF.

The chain links TRBV12-3 or TRBV12-4 to TRBJ1-4; the match to TRBD1 covers 7 bases. This CDR3 spans 16 amino acids. Germline trimming cut 0 bases from V and 8 bases from J; bases unmatched to any gene: 9. The CDR3 protein is CASSLALAGGREKLFF. The CDR3 DNA reads TGTGCCAGCAGTTTAGCGCTGGCAGGGGGGAGAGAAAAACTGTTTTTT.

This clonotype was picked up many times. The genes are TRBV20-1 and TRBJ2-7; D may be TRBD1 (6 bases). This CDR3 region has 12 residues. V lost 5 bases to trimming and J lost 3 bases, with 11 bases between them. Germline values: CDR1 DFQATT, CDR2 SNEGSKA (reference sequence). For the CDR3, the DNA is TGCAGTGCTGGCCCACAGGGCTACGAGCAGTACTTC. It yields the protein CSAGPQGYEQYF.

This clonotype appeared a few times. The chain has TRBV6-1 and TRBJ1-5; D is ambiguous. This CDR3 has 14 residues. Germline values: CDR1 MNHNS, CDR2 SASEGT. The germline V and J ends were trimmed by 7 bases and 0 bases, with 10 bases remaining between them. CDR3 loop: CASIAGTSNQPQHF. CDR3 DNA sequence: TGTGCCAGCATCGCAGGAACTAGCAATCAGCCCCAGCATTTT.

V is TRBV7-2 and J is TRBJ1-2; D remains unclear. V was shortened by 9 bases and J by 0 bases, with 8 bases between the two germline ends. CDR1 SGHTA and CDR2 FQGNSA come from the germline V gene. The CDR3 spans 12 residues. The CDR3 loop is CASTESNYGYTF. The CDR3, as DNA: TGTGCCAGTACAGAATCTAACTATGGCTACACCTTC.

In this sample, this clonotype turned up a few times. The rearrangement uses TRBV7-2 and TRBJ1-5, with D possibly TRBD1 on 6 matching bases. The CDR3 covers 16 residues. Germline CDR1 reads SGHTA; CDR2 reads FQGNSA. V was cut by 1 base and J by 6 bases, with 16 bases left in between. The DNA of the CDR3 is TGTGCCAGCAGCTTAGGCGGGGGCAGGGTGGTTCAGCCCCAGCATTTT. Amino acids: CASSLGGGRVVQPQHF.

This clonotype has a handful of counts. V and J are TRBV5-1 and TRBJ2-3; weak D call: TRBD1 (6 bases). V was trimmed by 0 bases and J by 6 bases, leaving 11 bases between them. The V gene's germline CDR1 is SGHRS and CDR2 YFSETQ. This CDR3 contains 14 residues. DNA for the CDR3: TGCGCCAGCAGCTTGGACGAGGGGGTGGATACGCAGTATTTT. Its protein product is CASSLDEGVDTQYF.

This clonotype was seen only a few times. The rearrangement uses TRBV7-9 and TRBJ2-7; the match to TRBD1 covers 8 bases. The CDR3 covers 14 residues. Germline CDR1 reads SEHNR; CDR2 reads FQNEAQ (reference sequence). V lost 5 bases and J lost 3; bases outside the gene matches: 6. The CDR3 here is CASSGRTGFYEQYF. CDR3 coding DNA: TGTGCCAGCAGCGGGCGGACAGGGTTCTACGAGCAGTACTTC.

This clonotype was found many times. This sequence joins TRBV5-1 and TRBJ2-7; 7 nucleotides match TRBD1. Trimming cost V 4 bases and J 3 bases; bases outside gene matches: 10. CDR3 length equals 15 residues. CDR1 SGHRS and CDR2 YFSETQ come from the germline V gene. CDR3 amino acids: CASSRSGTEYYEQYF. The CDR3 nucleotides are TGCGCCAGCAGCAGGTCCGGGACAGAGTACTACGAGCAGTACTTC.

The chain recombines TRBV20-1 with TRBJ2-7, with a tentative D call TRBD1 (5 bases). V gave up 3 bases and J gave up 2 bases, with 11 bases separating them. CDR1 DFQATT and CDR2 SNEGSKA come from the germline V gene (reference sequence). This CDR3 region has 13 residues. In DNA form, the CDR3 reads TGCAGTGCTAGCAAGCAGGGTCCCTACGAGCAGTACTTC. Translating it yields CSASKQGPYEQYF.

The rearrangement links TRBV20-1 to TRBJ2-7; TRBD1 matches 10 bases. Trimming removed 5 bases from V and 4 bases from J; junction bases left unmatched: 5. This CDR3 has 13 residues. Looked up from germline, CDR1 is DFQATT and CDR2 is SNEGSKA (reference sequence). The CDR3 loop reads CSAPGQGMYEQYF. CDR3 coding DNA: TGCAGTGCTCCGGGACAGGGGATGTACGAGCAGTACTTC.

This clonotype was picked up a small number of times. CDR3 residues: CAWSVRPYPPEQFF. The CDR3 region has the DNA TGTGCCTGGAGTGTACGCCCGTACCCGCCCGAGCAGTTCTTC. The V call is TRBV30, the J call TRBJ2-1; D is ambiguous. Trimming pared 0 bases from V and 10 bases from J, leaving 16 bases between. The length of the CDR3 is 14 residues. CDR1 is GTSNPN and CDR2 is SVGIG in the germline V gene (reference sequence). Variable domain in full (rest from reference TRBV30 and TRBJ2-1): SQTIHQWPATLVQPVGSPLSLECTVEGTSNPNLYWYRQAAGRGLQLLFYSVGIGQISSEVPQNLSASRPQDRQFILSSKKLLLSDSGFYLCAWSVRPYPPEQFFGPGTRLTVL.

This clonotype showed up just a few times. This chain links TRBV7-9 with TRBJ2-3; 11 bases line up with TRBD2. This CDR3 has 18 amino acids. The germline V gene encodes CDR1 SEHNR and CDR2 FQNEAQ (reference sequence). With 5 bases clipped from V and 4 bases from J, the junction kept 14 bases outside the gene matches. The CDR3 loop is CASSARLAGTWKADTQYF. The DNA for the CDR3 is TGTGCCAGCAGCGCAAGACTAGCGGGGACTTGGAAGGCAGATACGCAGTATTTT.

This clonotype was recorded at least ten times. This sequence joins TRBV7-6 and TRBJ2-3, with D unclear. Germline V gene lookup returns CDR1 SGHVS and CDR2 FNYEAQ. This CDR3 comprises 14 residues. The V end lost 1 base, the J end lost 5 bases, and 10 bases lay between the germline ends. The CDR3 is CASSLDGKEDTQYF. The CDR3 DNA follows: TGTGCCAGCAGCTTAGACGGCAAAGAAGATACGCAGTATTTT.

The V gene is TRBV30, the J gene TRBJ2-3, with TRBD2 matching 7 bases. The CDR3 contains 15 residues. Germline V gene sequence: CDR1 GTSNPN, CDR2 SVGIG (reference sequence). The junction had 5 bases not matched to a gene; V was cut back by 2 bases and J by 0 bases. In nucleotides, the CDR3 is TGTGCCTGGAGTCCGCGACTAGCAAGCACAGATACGCAGTATTTT. This encodes CAWSPRLASTDTQYF.

The chain joins TRBV6-1 to TRBJ2-1, with 7 bases fitting TRBD1. Germline CDR1 and CDR2: MNHNS and SASEGT. The CDR3 runs to 14 residues. Losses at the gene ends were 1 base for V and 10 bases for J; bases not matched to a gene: 7. CDR3 coding DNA: TGTGCCAGCAGTGAAGTTTACAGGGGTAAGGAGCAGTTCTTC. Translated, it gives CASSEVYRGKEQFF.

In this sample, this clonotype turned up a few times. The chain uses TRBV20-1 and TRBJ1-1, with D perhaps TRBD1 (5 bases). CDR1 and CDR2 from the germline V gene are DFQATT and SNEGSKA (reference sequence). The CDR3 length is 11 residues. The V end lost 8 bases, the J end lost 5 bases, and 12 bases lay between the germline ends. Written as DNA, the CDR3 is TGCAGTAGCTCAGGGCGTACTGAAGCTTTCTTT. Encoded protein: CSSSGRTEAFF.

The rearrangement joins TRBV29-1 to TRBJ1-4; D is uncertain. V was cut by 2 bases and J by 7 bases, with 8 bases left in between. The CDR3 extends over 12 amino acids. Germline V gives CDR1 SQVTM, CDR2 ANQGSEA. The CDR3 DNA reads as TGCAGCGTTGAACGCGGAGGTGAAAAACTGTTTTTT. It translates to CSVERGGEKLFF. Together with reference TRBV29-1 and TRBJ1-4, the CDR3 gives the full variable domain: SAVISQKPSRDICQRGTSLTIQCQVDSQVTMMFWYRQQPGQSLTLIATANQGSEATYESGFVIDKFPISRPNLTFSTLTVSNMSPEDSSIYLCSVERGGEKLFFGSGTQLSVL.

The rearrangement uses TRBV20-1 and TRBJ2-3; D gene uncertain. V shed 0 bases and J shed 4 bases, with 14 bases lying between them. The length of the CDR3 is 15 residues. The germline CDR1 and CDR2 sequences are DFQATT and SNEGSKA (reference sequence). CDR3 in DNA: TGCAGTGCTAGAGAGACCAAAGGACGGTCAGATACGCAGTATTTT. Translated, it gives CSARETKGRSDTQYF.

The CDR3 spells CRALYSEQYF. CDR3 nucleotide sequence: TGCAGAGCTCTCTATTCCGAGCAGTACTTC. This chain links TRBV20-1 with TRBJ2-7, with unresolved D. The CDR3 loop spans 10 amino acids. Germline assignment: CDR1 DFQATT and CDR2 SNEGSKA (reference sequence).

This clonotype was seen only a few times. V usage is TRBV6-6 and J usage is TRBJ2-1; D is undetermined. V gave up 0 bases and J gave up 12 bases, with 18 bases separating them. CDR1 is MNHNY, CDR2 SVGAGI, per germline (reference sequence). The CDR3 is 15 residues long. The CDR3 spells CASSYSFQYNDGQFF. DNA for the CDR3: TGTGCCAGCAGTTACTCGTTCCAGTACAATGATGGGCAGTTCTTC.